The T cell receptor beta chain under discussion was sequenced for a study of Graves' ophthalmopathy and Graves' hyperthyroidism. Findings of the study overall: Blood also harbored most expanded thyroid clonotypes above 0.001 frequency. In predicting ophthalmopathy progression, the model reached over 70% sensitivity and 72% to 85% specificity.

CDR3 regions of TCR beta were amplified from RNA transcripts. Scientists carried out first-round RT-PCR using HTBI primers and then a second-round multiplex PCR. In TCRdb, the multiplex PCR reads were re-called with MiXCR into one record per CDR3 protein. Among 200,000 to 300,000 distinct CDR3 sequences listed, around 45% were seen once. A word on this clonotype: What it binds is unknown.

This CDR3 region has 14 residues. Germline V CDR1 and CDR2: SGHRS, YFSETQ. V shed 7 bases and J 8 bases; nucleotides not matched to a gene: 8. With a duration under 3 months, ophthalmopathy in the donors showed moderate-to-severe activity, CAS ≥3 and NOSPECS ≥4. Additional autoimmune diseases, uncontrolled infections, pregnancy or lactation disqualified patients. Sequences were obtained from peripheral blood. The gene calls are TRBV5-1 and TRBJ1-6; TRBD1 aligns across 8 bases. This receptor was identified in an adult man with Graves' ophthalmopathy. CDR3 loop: CASGEGQVDSPLHF. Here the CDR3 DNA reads TGCGCCAGCGGGGAGGGACAGGTCGATTCACCCCTCCACTTT. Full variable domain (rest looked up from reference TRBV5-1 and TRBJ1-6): KAGVTQTPRYLIKTRGQQVTLSCSPISGHRSVSWYQQTPGQGLQFLFEYFSETQRNKGNFPGRFSGRQFSNSRSEMNVSTLELGDSALYLCASGEGQVDSPLHFGNGTRLTVT.